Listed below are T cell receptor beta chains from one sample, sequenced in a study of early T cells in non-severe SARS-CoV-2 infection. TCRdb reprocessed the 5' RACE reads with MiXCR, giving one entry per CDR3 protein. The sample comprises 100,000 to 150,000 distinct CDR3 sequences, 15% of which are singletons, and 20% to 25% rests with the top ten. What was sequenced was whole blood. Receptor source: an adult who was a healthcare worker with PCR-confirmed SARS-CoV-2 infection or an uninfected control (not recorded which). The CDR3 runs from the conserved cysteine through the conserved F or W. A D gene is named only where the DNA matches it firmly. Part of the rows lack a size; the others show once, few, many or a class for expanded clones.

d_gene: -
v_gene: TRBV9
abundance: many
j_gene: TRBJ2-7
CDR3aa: CASSVGSRTPPYEQYF
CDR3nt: TGTGCCAGCAGCGTAGGATCAAGGACACCGCCCTACGAGCAGTACTTC

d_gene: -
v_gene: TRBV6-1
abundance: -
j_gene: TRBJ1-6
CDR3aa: CASSETVGDSPLHF
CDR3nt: TGTGCCAGCAGTGAGACAGTGGGGGATTCACCCCTCCACTTT

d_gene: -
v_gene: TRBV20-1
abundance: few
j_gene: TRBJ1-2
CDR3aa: CSARTESYYGYTF
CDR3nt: TGCAGTGCCCGGACAGAATCCTACTATGGCTACACCTTC

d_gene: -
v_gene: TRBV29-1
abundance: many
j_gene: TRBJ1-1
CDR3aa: CSVGSQAMNTEAFF
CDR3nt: TGCAGCGTTGGCTCCCAGGCGATGAACACTGAAGCTTTCTTT

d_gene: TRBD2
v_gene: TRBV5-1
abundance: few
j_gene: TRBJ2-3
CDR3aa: CASSWSGGAPDTQYF
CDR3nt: TGCGCCAGCAGTTGGAGCGGGGGGGCACCAGATACGCAGTATTTT

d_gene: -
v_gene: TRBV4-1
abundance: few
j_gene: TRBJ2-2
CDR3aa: CASSFQRSQLDTGELFF
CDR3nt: TGCGCCAGCAGCTTTCAGAGATCCCAGTTAGACACCGGGGAGCTGTTTTTT

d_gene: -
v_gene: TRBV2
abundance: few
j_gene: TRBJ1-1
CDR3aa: CASSVTGLNTEAFF
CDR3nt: TGTGCCAGCAGTGTCACGGGGTTGAACACTGAAGCTTTCTTT

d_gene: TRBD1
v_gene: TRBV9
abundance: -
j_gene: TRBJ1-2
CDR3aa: CASAPSQGDYGYTF
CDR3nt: TGTGCCAGCGCGCCCTCACAGGGGGACTATGGCTACACCTTC

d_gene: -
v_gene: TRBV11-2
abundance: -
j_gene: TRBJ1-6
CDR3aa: CASSLDPGSPLHF
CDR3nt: TGTGCCAGCAGCTTAGATCCCGGTTCACCCCTCCACTTT

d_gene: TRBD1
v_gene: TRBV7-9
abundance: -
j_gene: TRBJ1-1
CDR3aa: CASSNRGRAFF
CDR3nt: TGTGCCAGCAGCAACAGGGGGCGAGCTTTCTTT

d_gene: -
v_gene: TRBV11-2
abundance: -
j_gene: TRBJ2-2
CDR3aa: CATKRGPAAGELFF
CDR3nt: TGTGCCACCAAAAGGGGCCCCGCCGCCGGGGAGCTGTTTTTT

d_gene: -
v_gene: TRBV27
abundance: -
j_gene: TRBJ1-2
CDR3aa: CASSWVKGSGNGYTF
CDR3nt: TGTGCCAGCAGTTGGGTAAAGGGGTCAGGGAATGGCTACACCTTC

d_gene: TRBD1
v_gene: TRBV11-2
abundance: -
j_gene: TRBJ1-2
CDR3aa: CASSPGTGSYGYTF
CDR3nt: TGTGCCAGCAGCCCCGGGACAGGGTCGTATGGCTACACCTTC

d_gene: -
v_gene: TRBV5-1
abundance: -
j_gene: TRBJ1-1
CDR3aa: CASSLQGPIVAEAFF
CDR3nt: TGCGCCAGCAGCCTCCAGGGTCCCATAGTCGCTGAAGCTTTCTTT

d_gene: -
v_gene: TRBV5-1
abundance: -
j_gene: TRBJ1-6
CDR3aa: CASSPGLSNSPLHF
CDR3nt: TGCGCCAGCAGCCCTGGATTAAGCAATTCACCCCTCCACTTT

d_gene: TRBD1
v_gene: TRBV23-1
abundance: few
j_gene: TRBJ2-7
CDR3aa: CASKGDGQGDWYEQYF
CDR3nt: TGCGCCAGCAAAGGGGACGGACAGGGCGACTGGTACGAGCAGTACTTC

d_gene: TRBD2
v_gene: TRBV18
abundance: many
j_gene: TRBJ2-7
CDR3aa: CASSPGLGFYEQYF
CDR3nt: TGTGCCAGCTCACCGGGACTAGGCTTCTACGAGCAGTACTTC

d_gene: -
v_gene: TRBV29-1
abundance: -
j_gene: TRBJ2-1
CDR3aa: CSVRRVDEQFF
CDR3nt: TGCAGCGTTAGAAGGGTAGATGAGCAGTTCTTC

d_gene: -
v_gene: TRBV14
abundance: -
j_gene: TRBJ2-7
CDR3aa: CASSQHPRGEQYF
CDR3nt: TGTGCCAGCAGCCAACATCCGCGGGGCGAGCAGTACTTC

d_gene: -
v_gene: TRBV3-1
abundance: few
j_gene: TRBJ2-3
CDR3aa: CASSQNTATDTQYF
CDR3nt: TGTGCCAGCAGCCAAAATACAGCCACAGATACGCAGTATTTT

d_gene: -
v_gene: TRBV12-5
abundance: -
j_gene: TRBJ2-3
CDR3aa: CASGLVLNTQYF
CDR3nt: TGTGCTAGTGGTTTGGTCCTCAATACGCAGTATTTT

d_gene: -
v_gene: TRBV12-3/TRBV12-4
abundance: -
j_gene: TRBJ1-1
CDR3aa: CASSLLAEPEAFF
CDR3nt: TGTGCCAGCAGTTTGTTGGCTGAACCTGAAGCTTTCTTT

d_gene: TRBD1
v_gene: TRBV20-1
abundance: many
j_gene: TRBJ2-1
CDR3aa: CSARRDRGRGEQFF
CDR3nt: TGCAGTGCTAGGAGGGACAGGGGTCGGGGTGAGCAGTTCTTC

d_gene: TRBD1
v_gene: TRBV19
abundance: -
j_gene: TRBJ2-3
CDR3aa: CASAGTGYSSTDTQYF
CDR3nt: TGTGCCAGTGCCGGGACAGGATATTCTAGCACAGATACGCAGTATTTT

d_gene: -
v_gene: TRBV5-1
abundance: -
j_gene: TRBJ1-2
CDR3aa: CASSQLAPSGYTF
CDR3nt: TGCGCCAGCAGCCAATTGGCACCATCTGGCTACACCTTC

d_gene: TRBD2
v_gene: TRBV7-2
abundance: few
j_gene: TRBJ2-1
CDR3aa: CASSLSGVGNEQFF
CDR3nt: TGTGCCAGCAGCCTTAGCGGGGTTGGCAATGAGCAGTTCTTC

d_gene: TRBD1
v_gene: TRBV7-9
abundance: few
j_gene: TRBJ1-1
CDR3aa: CASSWAGGETEAFF
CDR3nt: TGTGCCAGCAGCTGGGCAGGGGGTGAGACTGAAGCTTTCTTT

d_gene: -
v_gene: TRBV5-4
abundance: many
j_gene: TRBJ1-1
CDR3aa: CASSMDRATEAFF
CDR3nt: TGTGCCAGCAGCATGGACCGGGCCACTGAAGCTTTCTTT

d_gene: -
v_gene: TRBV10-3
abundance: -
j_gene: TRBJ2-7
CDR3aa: CAISEVDSPYEQYF
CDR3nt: TGTGCCATCAGTGAGGTAGACAGTCCCTACGAGCAGTACTTC

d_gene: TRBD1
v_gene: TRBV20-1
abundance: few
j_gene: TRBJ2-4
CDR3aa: CSASGTGVNIQYF
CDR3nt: TGCAGTGCTAGCGGGACAGGGGTAAACATTCAGTACTTC

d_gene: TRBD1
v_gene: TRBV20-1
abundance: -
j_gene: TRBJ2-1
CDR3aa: CSATTGVVYNEQFF
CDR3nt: TGCAGTGCCACCACAGGGGTAGTCTACAATGAGCAGTTCTTC

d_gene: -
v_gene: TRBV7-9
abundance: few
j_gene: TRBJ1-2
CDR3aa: CASSLTGTDGYTF
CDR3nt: TGTGCCAGCAGCCTCACAGGGACCGATGGCTACACCTTC

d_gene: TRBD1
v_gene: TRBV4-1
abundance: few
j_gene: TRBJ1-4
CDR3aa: CASSPGQSIEKLFF
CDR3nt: TGCGCCAGCAGCCCGGGACAGAGCATTGAAAAACTGTTTTTT

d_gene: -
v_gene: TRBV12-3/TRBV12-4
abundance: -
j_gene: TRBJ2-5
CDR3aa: CASSMGTLRGTQYF
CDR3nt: TGTGCCAGCAGTATGGGGACCCTAAGGGGGACCCAGTACTTC

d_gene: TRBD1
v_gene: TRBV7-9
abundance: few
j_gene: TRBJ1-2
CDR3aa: CASSEKGQGAKANYGYTF
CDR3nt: TGTGCCAGCAGCGAGAAAGGACAGGGGGCTAAAGCTAACTATGGCTACACCTTC

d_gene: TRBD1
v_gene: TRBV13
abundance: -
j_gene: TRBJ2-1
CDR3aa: CASSQGTGPSYNEQFF
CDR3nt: TGTGCCAGCAGCCAGGGGACAGGGCCTTCCTACAATGAGCAGTTCTTC

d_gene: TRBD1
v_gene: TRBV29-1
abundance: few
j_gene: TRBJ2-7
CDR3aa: CSVGQGTYEQYF
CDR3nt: TGCAGCGTTGGACAGGGAACCTACGAGCAGTACTTC

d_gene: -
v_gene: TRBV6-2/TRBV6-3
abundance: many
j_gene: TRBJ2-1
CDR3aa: CASIGAETYNEQFF
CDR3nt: TGTGCCAGCATAGGCGCGGAGACCTACAATGAGCAGTTCTTC

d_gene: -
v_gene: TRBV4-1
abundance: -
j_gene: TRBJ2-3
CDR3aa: CASSHSGYRTDTQYF
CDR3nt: TGCGCCAGCAGCCATTCAGGTTACCGCACAGATACGCAGTATTTT

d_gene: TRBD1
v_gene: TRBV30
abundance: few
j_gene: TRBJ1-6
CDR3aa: CAFRQGQYSPLHF
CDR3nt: TGTGCCTTTCGACAGGGCCAATATTCACCCCTCCACTTT

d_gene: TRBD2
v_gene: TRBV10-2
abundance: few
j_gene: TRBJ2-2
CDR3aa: CASSEGLAYTGELFF
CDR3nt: TGCGCCAGCAGTGAGGGACTAGCTTACACCGGGGAGCTGTTTTTT

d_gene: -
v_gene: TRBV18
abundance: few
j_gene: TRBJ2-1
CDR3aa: CASSPPGTSYNEQFF
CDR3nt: TGTGCCAGCTCACCTCCTGGGACGTCCTACAATGAGCAGTTCTTC

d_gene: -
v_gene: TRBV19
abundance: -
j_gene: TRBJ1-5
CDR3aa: CASRGSPNRNQPQHF
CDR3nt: TGTGCCAGTAGGGGTTCGCCCAACCGCAATCAGCCCCAGCATTTT

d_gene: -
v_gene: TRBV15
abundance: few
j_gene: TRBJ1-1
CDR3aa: CATSRDLGRNTEAFF
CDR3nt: TGTGCCACCAGCAGAGATCTCGGCAGGAACACTGAAGCTTTCTTT

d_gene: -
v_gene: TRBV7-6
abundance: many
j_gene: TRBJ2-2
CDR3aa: CASSLGVSEELFF
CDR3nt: TGTGCCAGCAGCTTAGGTGTATCCGAGGAGCTGTTTTTT

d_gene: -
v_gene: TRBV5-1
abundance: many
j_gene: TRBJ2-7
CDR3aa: CASSLVTYEQYF
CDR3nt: TGCGCCAGCAGCTTGGTTACCTACGAGCAGTACTTC

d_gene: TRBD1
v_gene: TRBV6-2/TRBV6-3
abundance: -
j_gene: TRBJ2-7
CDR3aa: CASSTGQVPNLF
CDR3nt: TGTGCCAGCAGTACCGGACAGGTCCCTAACCTATTC

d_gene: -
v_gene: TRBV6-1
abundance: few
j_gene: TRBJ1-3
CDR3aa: CASSEGGGNTIYF
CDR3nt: TGTGCCAGCAGTGAAGGCGGGGGAAACACCATATATTTT

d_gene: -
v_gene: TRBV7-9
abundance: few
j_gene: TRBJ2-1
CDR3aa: CASSLGLPEFF
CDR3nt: TGTGCCAGCAGCCTCGGACTACCGGAGTTCTTC

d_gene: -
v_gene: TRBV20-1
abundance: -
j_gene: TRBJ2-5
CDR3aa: CSAGSGGSVTQYF
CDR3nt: TGCAGTGCTGGTTCAGGAGGGTCGGTGACCCAGTACTTC